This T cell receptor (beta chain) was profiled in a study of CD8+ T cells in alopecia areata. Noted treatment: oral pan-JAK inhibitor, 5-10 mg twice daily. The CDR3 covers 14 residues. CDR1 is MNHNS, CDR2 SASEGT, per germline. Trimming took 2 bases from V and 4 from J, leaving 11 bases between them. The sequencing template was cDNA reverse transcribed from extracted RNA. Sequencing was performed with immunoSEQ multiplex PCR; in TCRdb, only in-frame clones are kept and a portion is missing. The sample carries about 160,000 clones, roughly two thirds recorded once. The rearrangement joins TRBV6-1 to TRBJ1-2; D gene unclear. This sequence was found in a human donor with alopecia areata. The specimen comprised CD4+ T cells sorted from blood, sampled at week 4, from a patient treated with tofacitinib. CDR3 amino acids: CASSEWVGGYGYTF. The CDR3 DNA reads TGTGCCAGCAGTGAATGGGTCGGCGGCTATGGCTACACCTTC.